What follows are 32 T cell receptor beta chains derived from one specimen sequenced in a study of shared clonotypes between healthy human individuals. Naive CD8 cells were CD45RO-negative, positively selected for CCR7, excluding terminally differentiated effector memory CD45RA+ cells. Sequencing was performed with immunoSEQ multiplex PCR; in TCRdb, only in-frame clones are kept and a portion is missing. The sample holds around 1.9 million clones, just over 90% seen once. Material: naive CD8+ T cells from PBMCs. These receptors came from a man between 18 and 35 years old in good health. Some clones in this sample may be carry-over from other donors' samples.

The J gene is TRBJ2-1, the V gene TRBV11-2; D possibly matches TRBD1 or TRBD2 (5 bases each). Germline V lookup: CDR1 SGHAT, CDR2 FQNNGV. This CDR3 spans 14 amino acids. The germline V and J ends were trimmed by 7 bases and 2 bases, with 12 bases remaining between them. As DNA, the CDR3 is TGTGCCAGCACCCCGGTGGGGGCCTACAATGAGCAGTTCTTC. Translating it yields CASTPVGAYNEQFF.

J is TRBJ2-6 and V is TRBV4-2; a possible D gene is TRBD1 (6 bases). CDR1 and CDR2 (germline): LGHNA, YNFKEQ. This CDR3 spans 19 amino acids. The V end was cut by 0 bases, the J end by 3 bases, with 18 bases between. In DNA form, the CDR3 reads TGTGCCAGCAGCCAAGATCGCGGACAGCTCAACGATGGGGCCAACGTCCTGACTTTC. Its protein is CASSQDRGQLNDGANVLTF.

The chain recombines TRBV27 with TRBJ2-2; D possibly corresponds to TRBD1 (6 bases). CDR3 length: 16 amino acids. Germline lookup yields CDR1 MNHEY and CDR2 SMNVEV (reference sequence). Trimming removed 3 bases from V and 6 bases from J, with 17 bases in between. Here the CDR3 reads CASSFGTGMIPGELFF. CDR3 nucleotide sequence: TGTGCCAGCAGTTTTGGTACAGGGATGATCCCCGGGGAGCTGTTTTTT.

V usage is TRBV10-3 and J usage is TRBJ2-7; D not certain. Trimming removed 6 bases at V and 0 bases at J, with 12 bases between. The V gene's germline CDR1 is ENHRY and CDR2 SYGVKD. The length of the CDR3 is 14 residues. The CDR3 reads CAISAVLTSYEQYF. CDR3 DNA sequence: TGTGCCATCAGCGCCGTCTTAACCTCCTACGAGCAGTACTTC.

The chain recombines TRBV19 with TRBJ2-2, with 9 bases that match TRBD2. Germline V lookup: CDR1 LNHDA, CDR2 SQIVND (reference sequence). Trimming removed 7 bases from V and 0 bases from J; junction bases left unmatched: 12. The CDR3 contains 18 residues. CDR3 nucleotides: TGTGCCAGTACTCCAATGGGGGCTAGCGGGGCGAACACCGGGGAGCTGTTTTTT. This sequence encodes CASTPMGASGANTGELFF.

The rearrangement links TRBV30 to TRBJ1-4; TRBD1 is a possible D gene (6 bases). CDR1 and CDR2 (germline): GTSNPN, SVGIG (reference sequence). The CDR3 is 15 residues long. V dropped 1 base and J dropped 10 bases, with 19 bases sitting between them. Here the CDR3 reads CAWSGGDKTLGKLFF. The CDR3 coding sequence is TGTGCCTGGAGTGGGGGGGACAAGACCTTGGGAAAACTGTTTTTT. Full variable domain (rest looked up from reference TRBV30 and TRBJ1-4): SQTIHQWPATLVQPVGSPLSLECTVEGTSNPNLYWYRQAAGRGLQLLFYSVGIGQISSEVPQNLSASRPQDRQFILSSKKLLLSDSGFYLCAWSGGDKTLGKLFFGSGTQLSVL.

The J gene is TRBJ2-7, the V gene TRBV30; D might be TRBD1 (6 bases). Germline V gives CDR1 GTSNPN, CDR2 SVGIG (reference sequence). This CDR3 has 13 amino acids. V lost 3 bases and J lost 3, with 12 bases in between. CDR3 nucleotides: TGTGCCTGGAGGACGACAGGAAACTACGAGCAGTACTTC. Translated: CAWRTTGNYEQYF.

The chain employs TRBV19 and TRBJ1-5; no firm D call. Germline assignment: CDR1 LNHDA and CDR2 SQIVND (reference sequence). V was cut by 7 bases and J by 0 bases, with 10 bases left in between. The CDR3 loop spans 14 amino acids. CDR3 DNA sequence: TGTGCCAGTAAGGAATGGGATAGCAATCAGCCCCAGCATTTT. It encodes CASKEWDSNQPQHF. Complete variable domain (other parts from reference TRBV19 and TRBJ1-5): DGGITQSPKYLFRKEGQNVTLSCEQNLNHDAMYWYRQDPGQGLRLIYYSQIVNDFQKGDIAEGYSVSREKKESFPLTVTSAQKNPTAFYLCASKEWDSNQPQHFGDGTRLSIL.

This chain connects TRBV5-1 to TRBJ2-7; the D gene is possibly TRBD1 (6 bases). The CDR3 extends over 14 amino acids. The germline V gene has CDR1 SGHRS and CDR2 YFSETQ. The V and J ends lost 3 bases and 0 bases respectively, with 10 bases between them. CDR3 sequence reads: CASSSRDNSYEQYF. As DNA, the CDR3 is TGCGCCAGCAGCTCCCGGGACAACTCCTACGAGCAGTACTTC. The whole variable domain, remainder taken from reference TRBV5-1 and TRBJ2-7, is KAGVTQTPRYLIKTRGQQVTLSCSPISGHRSVSWYQQTPGQGLQFLFEYFSETQRNKGNFPGRFSGRQFSNSRSEMNVSTLELGDSALYLCASSSRDNSYEQYFGPGTRLTVT.

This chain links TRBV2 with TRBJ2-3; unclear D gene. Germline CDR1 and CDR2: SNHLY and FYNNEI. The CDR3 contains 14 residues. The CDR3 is CVGSPRPGTDTQYF. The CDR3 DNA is TGTGTCGGCTCCCCCAGGCCCGGCACAGATACGCAGTATTTT.

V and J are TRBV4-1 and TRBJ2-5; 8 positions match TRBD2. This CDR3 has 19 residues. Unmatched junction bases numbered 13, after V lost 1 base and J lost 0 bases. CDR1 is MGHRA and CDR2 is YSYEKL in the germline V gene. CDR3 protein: CASSQVGGGGSADQETQYF. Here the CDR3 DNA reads TGCGCCAGCAGCCAAGTCGGGGGCGGGGGGTCGGCGGACCAAGAGACCCAGTACTTC.

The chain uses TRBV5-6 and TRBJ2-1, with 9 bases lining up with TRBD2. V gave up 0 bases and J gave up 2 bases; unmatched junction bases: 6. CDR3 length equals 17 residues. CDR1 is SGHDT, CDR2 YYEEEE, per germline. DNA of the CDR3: TGTGCCAGCAGCTTGGTTATCGCTAGCGGGACCTACAATGAGCAGTTCTTC. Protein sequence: CASSLVIASGTYNEQFF.

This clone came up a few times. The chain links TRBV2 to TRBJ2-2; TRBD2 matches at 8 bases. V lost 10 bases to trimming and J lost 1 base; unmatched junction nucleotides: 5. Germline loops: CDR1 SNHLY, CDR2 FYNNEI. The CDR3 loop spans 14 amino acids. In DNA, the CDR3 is TGTGCCACTACGACTAGCGTGAACACCGGGGAGCTGTTTTTT. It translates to CATTTSVNTGELFF.

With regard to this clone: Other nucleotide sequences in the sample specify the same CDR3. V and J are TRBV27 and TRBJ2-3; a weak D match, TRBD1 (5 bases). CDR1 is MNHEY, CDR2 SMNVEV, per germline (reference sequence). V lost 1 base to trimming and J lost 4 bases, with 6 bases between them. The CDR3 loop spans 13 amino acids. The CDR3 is CASSLLGADTQYF. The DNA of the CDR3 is TGTGCCAGCAGTTTATTAGGGGCAGATACGCAGTATTTT.

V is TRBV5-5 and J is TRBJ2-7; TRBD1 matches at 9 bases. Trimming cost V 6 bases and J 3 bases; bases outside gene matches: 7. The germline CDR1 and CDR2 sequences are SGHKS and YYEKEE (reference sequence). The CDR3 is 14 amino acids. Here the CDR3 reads CASTWGTGLYEQYF. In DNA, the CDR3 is TGTGCCAGCACCTGGGGGACAGGGCTCTACGAGCAGTACTTC. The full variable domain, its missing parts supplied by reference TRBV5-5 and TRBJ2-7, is DAGVTQSPTHLIKTRGQQVTLRCSPISGHKSVSWYQQVLGQGPQFIFQYYEKEERGRGNFPDRFSARQFPNYSSELNVNALLLGDSALYLCASTWGTGLYEQYFGPGTRLTVT.

The CDR3 nucleotides read TGCGCCAGCAGCCAGCTGCGGGGCTCCTACAATGAGCAGTTCTTC. It translates to CASSQLRGSYNEQFF. The chain recombines TRBV4-1 with TRBJ2-1, with D possibly matching TRBD2 (6 bases). The germline V gene encodes CDR1 MGHRA and CDR2 YSYEKL. V lost 3 bases and J 0 bases, leaving 9 bases between the germline ends. This CDR3 has 15 residues.

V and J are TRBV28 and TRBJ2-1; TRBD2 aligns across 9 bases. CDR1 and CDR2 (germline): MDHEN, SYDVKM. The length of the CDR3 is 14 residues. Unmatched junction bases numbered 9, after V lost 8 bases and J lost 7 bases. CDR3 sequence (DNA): TGTGCCAGCGAAATGACTAGCGGAAGTAATGAGCAGTTCTTC. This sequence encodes CASEMTSGSNEQFF.

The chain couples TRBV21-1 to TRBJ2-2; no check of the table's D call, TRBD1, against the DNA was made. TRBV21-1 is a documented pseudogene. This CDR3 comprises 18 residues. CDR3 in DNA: TGTGCCAGCAGCAAAGGATCATACAGGGGATGGAAGGCCGGGGAGCTGTTTTTT. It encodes CASSKGSYRGWKAGELFF.

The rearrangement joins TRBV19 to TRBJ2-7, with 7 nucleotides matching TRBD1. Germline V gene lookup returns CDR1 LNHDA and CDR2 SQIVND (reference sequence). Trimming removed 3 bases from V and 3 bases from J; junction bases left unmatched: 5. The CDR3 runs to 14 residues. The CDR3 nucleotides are TGTGCCAGTAGTATTACAGGGGCCGGCTACGAGCAGTACTTC. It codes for CASSITGAGYEQYF.

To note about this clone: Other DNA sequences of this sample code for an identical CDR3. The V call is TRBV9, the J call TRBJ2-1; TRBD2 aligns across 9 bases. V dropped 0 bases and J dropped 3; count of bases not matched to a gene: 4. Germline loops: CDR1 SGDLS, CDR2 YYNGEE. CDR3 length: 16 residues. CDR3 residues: CASSVEGSGGYNEQFF. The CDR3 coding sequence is TGTGCCAGCAGCGTAGAAGGTAGCGGGGGCTACAATGAGCAGTTCTTC.

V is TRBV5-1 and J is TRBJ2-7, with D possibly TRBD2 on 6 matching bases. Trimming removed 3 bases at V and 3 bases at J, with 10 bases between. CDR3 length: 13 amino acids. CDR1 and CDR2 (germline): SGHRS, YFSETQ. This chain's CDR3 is CASSWGDRYEQYF. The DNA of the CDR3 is TGCGCCAGCAGCTGGGGGGACCGCTACGAGCAGTACTTC.

In DNA, the CDR3 is TGTGCCAGCAGCGCCGAAATCGCGGGGACCCAAGAGACCCAGTACTTC. Its translation is CASSAEIAGTQETQYF. The chain recombines TRBV7-9 with TRBJ2-5; weak D call: TRBD2 (6 bases). Germline V gives CDR1 SEHNR, CDR2 FQNEAQ (reference sequence). This CDR3 is built from 16 residues. Deletions cut 5 bases from V and 1 base from J, with 17 bases between.

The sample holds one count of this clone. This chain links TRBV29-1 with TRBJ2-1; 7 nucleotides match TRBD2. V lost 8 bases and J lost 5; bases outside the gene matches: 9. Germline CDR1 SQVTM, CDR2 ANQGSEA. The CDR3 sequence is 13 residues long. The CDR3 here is CSPVGLVNNEQFF. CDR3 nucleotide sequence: TGCAGCCCTGTAGGACTAGTTAACAATGAGCAGTTCTTC.

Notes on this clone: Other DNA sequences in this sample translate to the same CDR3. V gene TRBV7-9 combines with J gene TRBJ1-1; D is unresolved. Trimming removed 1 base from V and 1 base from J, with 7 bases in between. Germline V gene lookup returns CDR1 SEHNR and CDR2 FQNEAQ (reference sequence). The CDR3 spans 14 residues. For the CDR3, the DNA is TGTGCCAGCAGCTTAGGTCCAGGGAACACTGAAGCTTTCTTT. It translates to CASSLGPGNTEAFF.

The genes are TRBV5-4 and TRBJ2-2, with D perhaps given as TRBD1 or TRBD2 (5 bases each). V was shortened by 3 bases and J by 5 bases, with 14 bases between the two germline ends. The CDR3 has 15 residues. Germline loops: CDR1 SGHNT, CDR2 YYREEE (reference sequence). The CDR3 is CASSSGTRGTGELFF. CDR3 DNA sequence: TGTGCCAGCAGCTCCGGGACCCGTGGTACCGGGGAGCTGTTTTTT.

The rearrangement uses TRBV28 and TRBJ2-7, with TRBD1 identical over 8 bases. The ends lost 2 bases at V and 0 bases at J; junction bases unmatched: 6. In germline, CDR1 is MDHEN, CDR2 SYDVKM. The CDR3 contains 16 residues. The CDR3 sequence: CASSLPGTGPSYEQYF. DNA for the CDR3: TGTGCCAGCAGTTTACCCGGGACAGGACCCTCCTACGAGCAGTACTTC.

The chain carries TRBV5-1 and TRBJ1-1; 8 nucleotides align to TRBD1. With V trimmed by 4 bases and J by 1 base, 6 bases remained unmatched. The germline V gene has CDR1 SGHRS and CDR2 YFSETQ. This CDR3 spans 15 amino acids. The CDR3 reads CASSAGRGPNTEAFF. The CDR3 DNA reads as TGCGCCAGCAGCGCTGGCAGGGGGCCGAACACTGAAGCTTTCTTT.

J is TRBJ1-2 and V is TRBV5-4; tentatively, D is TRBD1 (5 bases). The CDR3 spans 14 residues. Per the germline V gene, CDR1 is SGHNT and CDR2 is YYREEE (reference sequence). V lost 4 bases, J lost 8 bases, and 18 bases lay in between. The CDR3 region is CASSLGRGARGYTF. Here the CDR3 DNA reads TGTGCCAGCAGCCTGGGGCGAGGGGCGCGAGGCTACACCTTC. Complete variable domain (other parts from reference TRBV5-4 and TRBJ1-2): ETGVTQSPTHLIKTRGQQVTLRCSSQSGHNTVSWYQQALGQGPQFIFQYYREEENGRGNFPPRFSGLQFPNYSSELNVNALELDDSALYLCASSLGRGARGYTFGSGTRLTVV.

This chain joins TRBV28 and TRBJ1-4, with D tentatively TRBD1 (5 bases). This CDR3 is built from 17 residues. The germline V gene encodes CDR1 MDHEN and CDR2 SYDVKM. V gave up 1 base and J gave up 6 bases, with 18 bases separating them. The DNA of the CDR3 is TGTGCCAGCAGTTTATTCCGTGGTGAGGGGAGGTATGAAAAACTGTTTTTT. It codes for CASSLFRGEGRYEKLFF.

The CDR3 nucleotides are TGTGCCATCAGTGAGTCGGTTCTAACGGGAATCTACGAGCAGTACTTC. This codes for CAISESVLTGIYEQYF. The chain has TRBV10-3 and TRBJ2-7; maybe TRBD2 (5 bases). The CDR3 spans 16 residues. Trimming cost V 0 bases and J 3 bases, with 15 bases left between them. Looked up from germline, CDR1 is ENHRY and CDR2 is SYGVKD.

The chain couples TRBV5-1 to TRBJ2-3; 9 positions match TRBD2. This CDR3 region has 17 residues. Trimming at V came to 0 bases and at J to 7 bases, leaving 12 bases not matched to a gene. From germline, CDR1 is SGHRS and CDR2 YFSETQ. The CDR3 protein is CASSLEAGGTRTHTQYF. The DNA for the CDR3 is TGCGCCAGCAGCTTGGAAGCGGGAGGAACCCGAACCCATACGCAGTATTTT.

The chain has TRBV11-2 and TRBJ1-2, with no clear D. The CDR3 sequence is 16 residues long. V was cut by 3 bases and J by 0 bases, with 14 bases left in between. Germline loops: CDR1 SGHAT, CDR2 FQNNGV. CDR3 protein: CASSFTPPDANYGYTF. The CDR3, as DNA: TGTGCCAGCAGCTTCACCCCCCCGGACGCTAACTATGGCTACACCTTC.